The 8 T cell receptor beta chains reported below all come from one sample, sequenced in a study of memory CD4+ T cells and cytomegalovirus serostatus. Single viable CD3+CD4+CD8-CD45RO+ cells were sorted as the memory CD4+ T cells. Using immunoSEQ multiplex PCR, the repertoire was profiled, and TCRdb retains in-frame clones only, with some absent. Among fewer than 50,000 clones listed, about 80% were seen once. The specimen was memory CD4+ T cells from blood. Source of these receptors: an adult in good health and CMV-seropositive.

The J gene is TRBJ1-5, the V gene TRBV6-1; D unresolved. Trimming stripped 6 bases from V and 1 base from J, with 7 bases between. The CDR3 runs to 13 residues. Germline values: CDR1 MNHNS, CDR2 SASEGT. Here the CDR3 DNA reads TGTGCCAGCAGGGACGGAAGCAATCAGCCCCAGCATTTT. Translating gives CASRDGSNQPQHF.

The chain combines TRBV5-1 with TRBJ1-1, with D hard to call. The CDR3 is 14 amino acids. The germline CDR1 and CDR2 sequences are SGHRS and YFSETQ. Trimming removed 4 bases at V and 0 bases at J, with 10 bases between. The CDR3 sequence: CASSLNSMNTEAFF. The DNA of the CDR3 is TGCGCCAGCAGCCTGAACAGCATGAACACTGAAGCTTTCTTT.

The V and J genes are TRBV7-3 and TRBJ2-2; TRBD2 matches 8 bases. Germline V gene lookup returns CDR1 SGHTA and CDR2 FQGTGA. V lost 5 bases and J lost 5; bases outside the gene matches: 7. The CDR3 covers 15 residues. The CDR3 region is CASSPGASGTGELFF. The CDR3 nucleotides are TGTGCCAGCAGCCCAGGGGCTAGCGGGACCGGGGAGCTGTTTTTT.

The V and J genes are TRBV15 and TRBJ1-2; D ambiguous. Per the germline V gene, CDR1 is LNHNV and CDR2 is YYDKDF (reference sequence). The CDR3 runs to 13 residues. Trimming removed 2 bases at V and 4 bases at J, with 8 bases between. CDR3 nucleotide sequence: TGTGCCACCAGCAGAAGTGAAGTCTATGGCTACACCTTC. This gives the protein CATSRSEVYGYTF. The full variable domain, in which reference TRBV15 and TRBJ1-2 provide the parts outside the CDR3, is DAMVIQNPRYQVTQFGKPVTLSCSQTLNHNVMYWYQQKSSQAPKLLFHYYDKDFNNEADTPDNFQSRRPNTSFCFLDIRSPGLGDTAMYLCATSRSEVYGYTFGSGTRLTVV.

This clone occurred once. The genes are TRBV7-3 and TRBJ2-1, with TRBD2 identical over 11 bases. Trimming took 3 bases from V and 5 from J; bases not matched to a gene: 3. The germline V gene encodes CDR1 SGHTA and CDR2 FQGTGA. The CDR3 covers 15 residues. The CDR3 is CASSLTSGVHNEQFF. In DNA, the CDR3 is TGTGCCAGCAGCTTGACTAGCGGGGTCCACAATGAGCAGTTCTTC.

This clone showed up just a few times. The chain recombines TRBV28 with TRBJ2-7; TRBD2 matches 9 bases. The length of the CDR3 is 14 residues. Per germline, CDR1 MDHEN and CDR2 SYDVKM. The J segment lost 2 bases and the V segment lost 8 bases, leaving 7 bases of the junction unmatched. The CDR3 DNA sequence: TGTGCCAGCCATACTAGCGGGCAGGCCTACGAGCAGTACTTC. The encoded protein is CASHTSGQAYEQYF.

The chain recombines TRBV11-2 with TRBJ2-3; weak D call: TRBD2 (6 bases). V lost 1 base and J 12 bases, leaving 17 bases between the germline ends. CDR1 SGHAT and CDR2 FQNNGV come from the germline V gene. The CDR3 runs 14 residues. The CDR3 loop is CASSLARGSMVQYF. The DNA of the CDR3 is TGTGCCAGCAGCTTAGCGCGGGGCTCGATGGTCCAGTATTTT. Together with reference TRBV11-2 and TRBJ2-3, the CDR3 gives the full variable domain: EAGVAQSPRYKIIEKRQSVAFWCNPISGHATLYWYQQILGQGPKLLIQFQNNGVVDDSQLPKDRFSAERLKGVDSTLKIQPAKLEDSAVYLCASSLARGSMVQYFGPGTRLTVL.

The V call is TRBV6-1, the J call TRBJ2-7, with D maybe TRBD2 (6 bases). Trimming cost V 7 bases and J 4 bases, with 20 bases left between them. Germline CDR1 MNHNS, CDR2 SASEGT. The CDR3 has 15 amino acids. The CDR3 DNA is TGTGCCAGCACCGAACTGGAGGGGCGGAGATACGAGCAGTACTTC. This codes for CASTELEGRRYEQYF.